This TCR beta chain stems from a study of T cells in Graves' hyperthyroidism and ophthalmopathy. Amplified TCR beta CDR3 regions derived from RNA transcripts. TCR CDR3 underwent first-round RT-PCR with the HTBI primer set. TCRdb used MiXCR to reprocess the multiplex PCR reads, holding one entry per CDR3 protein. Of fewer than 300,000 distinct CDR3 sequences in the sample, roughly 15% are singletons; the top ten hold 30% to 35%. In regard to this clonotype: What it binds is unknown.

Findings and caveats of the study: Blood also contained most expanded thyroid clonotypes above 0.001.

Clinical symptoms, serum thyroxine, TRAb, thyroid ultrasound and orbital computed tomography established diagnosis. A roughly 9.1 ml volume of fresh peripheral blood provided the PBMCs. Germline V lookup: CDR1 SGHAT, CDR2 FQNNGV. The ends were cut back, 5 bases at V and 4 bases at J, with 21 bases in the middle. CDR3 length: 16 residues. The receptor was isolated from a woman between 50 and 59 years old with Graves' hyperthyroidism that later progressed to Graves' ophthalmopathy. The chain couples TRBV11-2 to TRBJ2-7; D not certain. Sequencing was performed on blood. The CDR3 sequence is CASSPARGRYSYEQYF. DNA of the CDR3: TGTGCCAGCAGCCCTGCGAGAGGACGATATTCGTACGAGCAGTACTTC.